Presented here are 13 T cell receptor beta chains from one specimen sequenced in a study of blood T cell repertoires in COVID-19. Using immunoSEQ multiplex PCR, the repertoire was profiled, and TCRdb retains in-frame clones only, with some absent. The data hold under 350,000 clones, with approximately 90% observed a single time. Specimen: peripheral blood. These TCRs come from a middle-aged man with acute or convalescent COVID-19.

The chain uses TRBV5-1 and TRBJ1-4; TRBD1 matches 7 bases. The J segment lost 3 bases and the V segment lost 4 bases, leaving 3 bases of the junction unmatched. The CDR3 runs to 14 residues. Germline-derived CDR1 and CDR2 are SGHRS and YFSETQ. The CDR3 here is CASSQDRPNEKLFF. CDR3 DNA sequence: TGCGCCAGCAGCCAGGACAGGCCTAATGAAAAACTGTTTTTT.

The V gene is TRBV15, the J gene TRBJ1-6; 8 nucleotides agree with TRBD1. CDR3 size: 15 residues. The germline gives CDR1 LNHNV, CDR2 YYDKDF (reference sequence). J gave up 10 bases and V 1 base, and 6 bases lay outside the gene matches. The DNA for the CDR3 is TGTGCCACCAGCAGAGGTAGCAGGGGGCAATCACCCCTCCACTTT. As protein: CATSRGSRGQSPLHF. Based on the CDR3 plus reference TRBV15 and TRBJ1-6, the full variable domain is DAMVIQNPRYQVTQFGKPVTLSCSQTLNHNVMYWYQQKSSQAPKLLFHYYDKDFNNEADTPDNFQSRRPNTSFCFLDIRSPGLGDTAMYLCATSRGSRGQSPLHFGNGTRLTVT.

The J gene is TRBJ2-7, the V gene TRBV3-1 (or the pseudogene TRBV3-2); 8 nucleotides align to TRBD2. The CDR3 is made up of 15 amino acids. From germline, CDR1 is LGHDT and CDR2 YNNKEL (reference sequence). Trimming cost V 6 bases and J 7 bases; bases outside gene matches: 14. Here the CDR3 DNA reads TGTGCCAGCAGGCCGGGGGGGGCGCCAACGAAAGAGCAGTACTTC. The encoded protein is CASRPGGAPTKEQYF.

V usage is TRBV11-2 and J usage is TRBJ2-4; TRBD2 agrees at 10 bases. Per germline, CDR1 SGHAT and CDR2 FQNNGV. This CDR3 spans 18 amino acids. V dropped 4 bases and J dropped 3; count of bases not matched to a gene: 12. In DNA form, the CDR3 reads TGTGCCAGCAGCTCGTTATTAGCGGGGGGACCTGGCAAAAACATTCAGTACTTC. Its protein is CASSSLLAGGPGKNIQYF.

V usage is TRBV5-1 and J usage is TRBJ2-2; maybe TRBD1 (5 bases). The V gene lost 5 bases and the J gene lost 7 bases, with 9 bases spanning the gap. Germline V gene sequence: CDR1 SGHRS, CDR2 YFSETQ. The CDR3 extends over 12 amino acids. CDR3 in amino acids: CASRQDSGELFF. DNA for the CDR3: TGCGCCAGCAGACAAGACAGCGGGGAGCTGTTTTTT.

This chain uses TRBV5-1 with TRBJ1-5; D is perhaps TRBD1 (5 bases). Trimming cost V 0 bases and J 5 bases, with 12 bases left between them. CDR3 length: 15 residues. Germline V gives CDR1 SGHRS, CDR2 YFSETQ. The CDR3 DNA reads as TGCGCCAGCAGCTTGGGGGGGGAGGCACATCAGCCCCAGCATTTT. Its translation: CASSLGGEAHQPQHF.

This sequence joins TRBV5-1 and TRBJ1-4; D is ambiguous. The germline V and J ends were trimmed by 4 bases and 1 base, with 11 bases remaining between them. From germline, CDR1 is SGHRS and CDR2 YFSETQ. CDR3 length equals 15 residues. The CDR3 sequence: CASSPYALTNEKLFF. The DNA for the CDR3 is TGCGCCAGCAGCCCCTATGCACTAACTAATGAAAAACTGTTTTTT.

This chain joins TRBV5-1 and TRBJ2-2; 9 bases align to TRBD1. CDR3 length: 16 residues. Germline assignment: CDR1 SGHRS and CDR2 YFSETQ. Trimming at V came to 1 base and at J to 4 bases, leaving 5 bases not matched to a gene. The CDR3 reads CASSLIGTGITGELFF. The CDR3 DNA is TGCGCCAGCAGCTTGATTGGGACAGGGATCACCGGGGAGCTGTTTTTT.

The CDR3 region has the DNA TGTGCCAGCAGCCTTCATAGCGGGGGGAACACCGGGGAGCTGTTTTTT. It translates to CASSLHSGGNTGELFF. The chain has TRBV7-2 and TRBJ2-2; the match to TRBD2 covers 9 bases. There are 16 residues in the CDR3. Germline assignment: CDR1 SGHTA and CDR2 FQGNSA. J lost 1 base, V lost 5 bases, and 5 bases had no gene match.

The chain recombines TRBV10-2 with TRBJ2-5; a weak D match, TRBD1 (6 bases). CDR3 length: 14 residues. Deletions cut 5 bases from V and 2 bases from J, with 12 bases between. The germline V gene has CDR1 WSHSY and CDR2 SAAADI. CDR3 protein: CASSLTGLQETQYF. As DNA, the CDR3 is TGCGCCAGCAGTCTGACAGGATTACAAGAGACCCAGTACTTC.

The chain is built from TRBV10-3 and TRBJ2-7; 7 bases are shared with TRBD1. Germline V CDR1 and CDR2: ENHRY, SYGVKD. Trimming at V came to 3 bases and at J to 2 bases, leaving 4 bases not matched to a gene. This CDR3 is 14 amino acids long. This CDR3 reads CAISDGRGTYEQYF. The CDR3 nucleotides are TGTGCCATCAGTGATGGCAGGGGGACCTACGAGCAGTACTTC.

The J gene is TRBJ1-2, the V gene TRBV19, with D possibly being TRBD1 (5 bases). The CDR3 length is 14 residues. From germline, CDR1 is LNHDA and CDR2 SQIVND (reference sequence). Deletions cut 3 bases from V and 4 bases from J, with 12 bases between. The CDR3 loop is CASSISRALYGYTF. For the CDR3, the DNA is TGTGCCAGTAGTATTAGCAGGGCGCTCTATGGCTACACCTTC.

The chain couples TRBV5-1 to TRBJ1-2, with D maybe TRBD1 (5 bases). CDR1 and CDR2 from the germline V gene are SGHRS and YFSETQ. The CDR3 is 13 residues long. V was pared by 4 bases and J by 5 bases, with 12 bases between. CDR3 residues: CASSPSGEYGYTF. CDR3 DNA sequence: TGCGCCAGCAGCCCCTCGGGGGAGTATGGCTACACCTTC.